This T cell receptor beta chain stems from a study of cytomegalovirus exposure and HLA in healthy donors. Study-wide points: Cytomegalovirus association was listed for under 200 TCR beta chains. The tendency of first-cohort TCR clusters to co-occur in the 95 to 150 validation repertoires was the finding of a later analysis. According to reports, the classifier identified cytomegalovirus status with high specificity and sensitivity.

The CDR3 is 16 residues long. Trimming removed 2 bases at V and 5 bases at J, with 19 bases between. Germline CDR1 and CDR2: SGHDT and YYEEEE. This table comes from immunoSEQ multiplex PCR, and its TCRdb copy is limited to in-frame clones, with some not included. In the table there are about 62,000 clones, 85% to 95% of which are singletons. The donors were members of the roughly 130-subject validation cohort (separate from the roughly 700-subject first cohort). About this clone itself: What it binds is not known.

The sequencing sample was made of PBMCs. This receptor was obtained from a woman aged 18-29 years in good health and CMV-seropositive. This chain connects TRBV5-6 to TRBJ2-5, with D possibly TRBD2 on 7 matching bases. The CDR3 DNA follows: TGTGCCAGCAGCTTTTGGGGGCTAGCGGAGGGGGAGACCCAGTACTTC. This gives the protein CASSFWGLAEGETQYF.